This entry features one T cell receptor (beta chain) sequence. The record originates from a study of cytomegalovirus exposure and HLA in healthy donors. PCR involved 60 Vbeta and 13 Jbeta primers. The repertoire was sequenced with immunoSEQ multiplex PCR; TCRdb's copy has only in-frame clones and lacks some. Here the sample spans some 150,000 clones, 70% to 85% being singletons. The sample was PBMCs. The receptor was derived from a woman aged 45 to 65 in good health and CMV-seropositive.

In DNA form, the CDR3 reads TGTGCCAGCAGCCAGCAAGGGGCGCAGTATTTT. This codes for CASSQQGAQYF. V gene TRBV6-6 combines with J gene TRBJ2-3; TRBD1 might be the D (5 bases). The length of the CDR3 is 11 residues. CDR1 is MNHNY and CDR2 is SVGAGI in the germline V gene (reference sequence). The ends were cut back, 6 bases at V and 10 bases at J, with 11 bases in the middle.